The clone carrying this T cell receptor (beta chain) has just one count. Its antigen is not identified. Profiling that covered TCR beta VDJ and CDR3 relied on genomic DNA as its template. From the reads, TCRdb called clonotypes with MiXCR, one entry per CDR3 protein. Counted here are around 210,000 distinct CDR3 sequences, about 62% occurring once; the ten biggest clones make up around 58%. The data were obtained in a study of CD8+CD57+ T cells in acquired aplastic anemia. Overall study context: The sorted CD4+ and CD8+ cells yielded an average about 3.3 ug of DNA. Notes on the study in general: Patients showed no significant difference from controls in CD8+ Simpson's diversity. Some 31 sequences, all CD8+ CDR3, were shared between patients and controls.

Looked up from germline, CDR1 is SEHNR and CDR2 is FQNEAQ (reference sequence). V was cut by 4 bases and J by 2 bases, with 9 bases left in between. The CDR3 runs to 14 residues. Flow cytometry had shown expanded CD8+CD57+ cells in the patients chosen for sequencing. Patients had undergone no therapy by the time their blood was sampled. The chain is built from TRBV7-9 and TRBJ1-5, with D tentatively TRBD1 (5 bases). Sequencing was performed on sorted CD4+, CD8+, or CD8+CD57+ T cells (not recorded which) from PBMCs. This receptor was obtained from a human donor with aplastic anemia. The CDR3 spells CASSWGSGNQPQHF. CDR3 in DNA: TGTGCCAGCAGCTGGGGCAGTGGCAATCAGCCCCAGCATTTT.